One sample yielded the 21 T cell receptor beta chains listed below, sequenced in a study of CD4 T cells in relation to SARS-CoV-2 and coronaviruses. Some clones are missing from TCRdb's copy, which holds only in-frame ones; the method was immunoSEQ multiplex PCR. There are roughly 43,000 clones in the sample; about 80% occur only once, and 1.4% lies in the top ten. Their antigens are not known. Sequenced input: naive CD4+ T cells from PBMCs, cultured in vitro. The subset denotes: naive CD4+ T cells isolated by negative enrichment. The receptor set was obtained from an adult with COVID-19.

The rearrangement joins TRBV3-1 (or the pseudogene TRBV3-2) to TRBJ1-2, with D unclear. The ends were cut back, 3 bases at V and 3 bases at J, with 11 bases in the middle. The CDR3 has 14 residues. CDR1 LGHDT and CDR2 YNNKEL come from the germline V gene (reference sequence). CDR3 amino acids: CASSQLSGYYGYTF. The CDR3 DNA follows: TGTGCCAGCAGCCAGCTCTCCGGGTACTATGGCTACACCTTC.

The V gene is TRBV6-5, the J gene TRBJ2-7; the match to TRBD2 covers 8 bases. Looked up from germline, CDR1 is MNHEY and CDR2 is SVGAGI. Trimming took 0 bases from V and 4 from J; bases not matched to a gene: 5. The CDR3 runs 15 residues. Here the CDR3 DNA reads TGTGCCAGCAGTTACTCGCCGGGAGGGCCGTACGAGCAGTACTTC. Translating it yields CASSYSPGGPYEQYF.

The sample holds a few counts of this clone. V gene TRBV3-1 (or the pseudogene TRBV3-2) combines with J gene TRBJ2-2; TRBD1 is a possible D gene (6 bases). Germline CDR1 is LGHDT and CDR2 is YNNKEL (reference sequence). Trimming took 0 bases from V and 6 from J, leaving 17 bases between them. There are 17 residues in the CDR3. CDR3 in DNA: TGTGCCAGCAGCCAAGATAGGAAAGGGGGTCGGGCCGGGGAGCTGTTTTTT. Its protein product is CASSQDRKGGRAGELFF.

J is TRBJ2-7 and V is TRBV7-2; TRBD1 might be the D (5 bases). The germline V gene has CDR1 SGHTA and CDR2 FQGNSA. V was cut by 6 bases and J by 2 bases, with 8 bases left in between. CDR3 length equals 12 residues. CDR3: CASRLTAYEQYF. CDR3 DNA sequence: TGTGCCAGCAGACTGACAGCCTACGAGCAGTACTTC.

The CDR3 DNA reads TGTGCCAGTAGTATAGCGCCTGCGGGAGCAAAAGATACGCAGTATTTT. Protein product: CASSIAPAGAKDTQYF. The chain links TRBV19 to TRBJ2-3; 7 bases are a match to TRBD2. Losses at the gene ends were 1 base for V and 5 bases for J; bases not matched to a gene: 9. The germline V gene encodes CDR1 LNHDA and CDR2 SQIVND (reference sequence). CDR3 length equals 16 residues.

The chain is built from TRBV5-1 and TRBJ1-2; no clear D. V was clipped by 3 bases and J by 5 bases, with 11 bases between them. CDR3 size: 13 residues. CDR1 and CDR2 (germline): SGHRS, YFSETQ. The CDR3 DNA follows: TGCGCCAGCAGCTCCGGATACGATTATGGCTACACCTTC. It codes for CASSSGYDYGYTF.

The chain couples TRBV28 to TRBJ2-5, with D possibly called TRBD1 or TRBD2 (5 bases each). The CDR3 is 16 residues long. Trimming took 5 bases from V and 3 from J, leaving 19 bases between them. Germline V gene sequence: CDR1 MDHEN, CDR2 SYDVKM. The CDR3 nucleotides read TGTGCCAGCAGTCCGAGGTTGAGAGGGGTCGAAGAGACCCAGTACTTC. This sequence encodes CASSPRLRGVEETQYF. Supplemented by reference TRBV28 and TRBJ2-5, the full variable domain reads DVKVTQSSRYLVKRTGEKVFLECVQDMDHENMFWYRQDPGLGLRLIYFSYDVKMKEKGDIPEGYSVSREKKERFSLILESASTNQTSMYLCASSPRLRGVEETQYFGPGTRLLVL.

The CDR3 loop is CASSYRTSPHEQFF. CDR3 nucleotide sequence: TGTGCCAGCAGCTACCGGACTAGCCCCCATGAGCAGTTCTTC. The chain combines TRBV7-2 with TRBJ2-1; TRBD2 matches at 8 bases. There are 14 residues in the CDR3. Trimming took 4 bases from V and 8 from J; bases not matched to a gene: 7. Germline V CDR1 and CDR2: SGHTA, FQGNSA.

CDR3 residues: CASSFGLRDSAYEQYF. CDR3 sequence (DNA): TGTGCCAGCAGCTTCGGACTCCGGGACAGTGCCTACGAGCAGTACTTC. The J gene is TRBJ2-7, the V gene TRBV7-2, with 7 bases matching TRBD1. The CDR3 has 16 amino acids. The germline gives CDR1 SGHTA, CDR2 FQGNSA. V was clipped by 3 bases and J by 2 bases; unmatched bases: 10. The full variable domain, completed using reference TRBV7-2 and TRBJ2-7, is GAGVSQSPSNKVTEKGKDVELRCDPISGHTALYWYRQSLGQGLEFLIYFQGNSAPDKSGLPSDRFSAERTGGSVSTLTIQRTQQEDSAVYLCASSFGLRDSAYEQYFGPGTRLTVT.

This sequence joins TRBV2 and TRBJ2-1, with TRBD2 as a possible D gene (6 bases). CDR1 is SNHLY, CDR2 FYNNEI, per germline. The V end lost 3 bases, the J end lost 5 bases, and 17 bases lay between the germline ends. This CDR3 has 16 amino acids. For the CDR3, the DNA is TGTGCCAGCAGTGAGGAGGGAGTAGCCGGGAACAATGAGCAGTTCTTC. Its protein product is CASSEEGVAGNNEQFF.

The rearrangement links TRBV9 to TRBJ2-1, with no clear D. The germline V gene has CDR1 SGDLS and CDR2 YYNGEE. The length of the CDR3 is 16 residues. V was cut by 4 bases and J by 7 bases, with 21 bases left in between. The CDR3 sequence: CASSPTVVPGGNEQFF. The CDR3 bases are TGTGCCAGCAGCCCCACGGTCGTACCGGGTGGGAATGAGCAGTTCTTC.

The CDR3 spells CASSSWETSGRTDTQYF. CDR3 in DNA: TGTGCCAGCAGCTCCTGGGAGACTAGCGGGAGGACAGATACGCAGTATTTT. V usage is TRBV21-1 and J usage is TRBJ2-3; the D call in the table, TRBD2, was not verified against the DNA. TRBV21-1 represents a pseudogene. There are 17 residues in the CDR3.

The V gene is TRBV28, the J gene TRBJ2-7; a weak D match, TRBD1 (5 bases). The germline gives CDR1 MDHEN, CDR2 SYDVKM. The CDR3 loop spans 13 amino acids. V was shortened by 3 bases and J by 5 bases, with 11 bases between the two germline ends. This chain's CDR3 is CASSLQGVHEQYF. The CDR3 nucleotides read TGTGCCAGCAGTTTGCAGGGCGTCCACGAGCAGTACTTC.

The CDR3 region has the DNA TGTGCCAGCAGCCAGGCTAGCGGGAGAACCTACGAGCAGTACTTC. This gives the protein CASSQASGRTYEQYF. The chain is built from TRBV16 and TRBJ2-7; 10 bases are shared with TRBD2. Germline CDR1 reads KGHSY; CDR2 reads FQNENV. The length of the CDR3 is 15 residues. Germline trimming cut 3 bases from V and 2 bases from J; bases unmatched to any gene: 4.

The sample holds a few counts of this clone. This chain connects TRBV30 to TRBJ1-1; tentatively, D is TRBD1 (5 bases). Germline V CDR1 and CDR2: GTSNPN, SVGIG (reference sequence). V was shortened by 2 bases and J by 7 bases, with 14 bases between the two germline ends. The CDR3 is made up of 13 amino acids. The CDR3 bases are TGTGCCTGGAGTTATCGGGGCCGGGGTGAAGCTTTCTTT. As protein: CAWSYRGRGEAFF.

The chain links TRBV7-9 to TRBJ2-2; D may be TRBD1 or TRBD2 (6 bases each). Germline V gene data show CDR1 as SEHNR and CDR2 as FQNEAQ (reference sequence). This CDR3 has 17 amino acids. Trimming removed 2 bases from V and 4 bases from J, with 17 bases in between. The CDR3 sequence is CASSLKRGDLSTGELFF. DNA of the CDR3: TGTGCCAGCAGCTTAAAGAGGGGGGATCTGAGCACCGGGGAGCTGTTTTTT.

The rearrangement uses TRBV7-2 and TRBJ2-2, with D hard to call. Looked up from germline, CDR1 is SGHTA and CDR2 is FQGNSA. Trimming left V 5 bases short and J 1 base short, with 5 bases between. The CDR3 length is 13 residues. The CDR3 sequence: CASSPRNTGELFF. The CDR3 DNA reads TGTGCCAGCAGCCCACGGAACACCGGGGAGCTGTTTTTT.

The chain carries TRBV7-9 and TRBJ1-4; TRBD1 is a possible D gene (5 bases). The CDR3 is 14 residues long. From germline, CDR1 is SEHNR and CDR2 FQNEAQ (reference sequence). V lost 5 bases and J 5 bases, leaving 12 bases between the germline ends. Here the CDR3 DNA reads TGTGCCAGCAGCAACCGGGACGGCAATGAAAAACTGTTTTTT. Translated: CASSNRDGNEKLFF.

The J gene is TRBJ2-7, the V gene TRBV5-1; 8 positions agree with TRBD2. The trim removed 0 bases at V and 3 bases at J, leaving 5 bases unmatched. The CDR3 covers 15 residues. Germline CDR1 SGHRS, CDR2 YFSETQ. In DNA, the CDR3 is TGCGCCAGCAGCTTGGTTGCCGGGACTAGCTACGAGCAGTACTTC. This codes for CASSLVAGTSYEQYF.

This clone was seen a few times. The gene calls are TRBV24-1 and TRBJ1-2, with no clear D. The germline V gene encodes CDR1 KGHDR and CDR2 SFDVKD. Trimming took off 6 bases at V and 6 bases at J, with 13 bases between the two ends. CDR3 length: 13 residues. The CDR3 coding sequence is TGTGCCACCAGTAGTTCTCGGGGAGATGGCTACACCTTC. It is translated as CATSSSRGDGYTF.

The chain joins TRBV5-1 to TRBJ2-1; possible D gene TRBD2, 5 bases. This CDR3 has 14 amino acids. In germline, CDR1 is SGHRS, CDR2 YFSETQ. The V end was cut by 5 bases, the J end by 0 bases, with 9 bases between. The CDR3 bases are TGCGCCAGCAGGGAGGTTGGCTCCTACAATGAGCAGTTCTTC. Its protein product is CASREVGSYNEQFF.